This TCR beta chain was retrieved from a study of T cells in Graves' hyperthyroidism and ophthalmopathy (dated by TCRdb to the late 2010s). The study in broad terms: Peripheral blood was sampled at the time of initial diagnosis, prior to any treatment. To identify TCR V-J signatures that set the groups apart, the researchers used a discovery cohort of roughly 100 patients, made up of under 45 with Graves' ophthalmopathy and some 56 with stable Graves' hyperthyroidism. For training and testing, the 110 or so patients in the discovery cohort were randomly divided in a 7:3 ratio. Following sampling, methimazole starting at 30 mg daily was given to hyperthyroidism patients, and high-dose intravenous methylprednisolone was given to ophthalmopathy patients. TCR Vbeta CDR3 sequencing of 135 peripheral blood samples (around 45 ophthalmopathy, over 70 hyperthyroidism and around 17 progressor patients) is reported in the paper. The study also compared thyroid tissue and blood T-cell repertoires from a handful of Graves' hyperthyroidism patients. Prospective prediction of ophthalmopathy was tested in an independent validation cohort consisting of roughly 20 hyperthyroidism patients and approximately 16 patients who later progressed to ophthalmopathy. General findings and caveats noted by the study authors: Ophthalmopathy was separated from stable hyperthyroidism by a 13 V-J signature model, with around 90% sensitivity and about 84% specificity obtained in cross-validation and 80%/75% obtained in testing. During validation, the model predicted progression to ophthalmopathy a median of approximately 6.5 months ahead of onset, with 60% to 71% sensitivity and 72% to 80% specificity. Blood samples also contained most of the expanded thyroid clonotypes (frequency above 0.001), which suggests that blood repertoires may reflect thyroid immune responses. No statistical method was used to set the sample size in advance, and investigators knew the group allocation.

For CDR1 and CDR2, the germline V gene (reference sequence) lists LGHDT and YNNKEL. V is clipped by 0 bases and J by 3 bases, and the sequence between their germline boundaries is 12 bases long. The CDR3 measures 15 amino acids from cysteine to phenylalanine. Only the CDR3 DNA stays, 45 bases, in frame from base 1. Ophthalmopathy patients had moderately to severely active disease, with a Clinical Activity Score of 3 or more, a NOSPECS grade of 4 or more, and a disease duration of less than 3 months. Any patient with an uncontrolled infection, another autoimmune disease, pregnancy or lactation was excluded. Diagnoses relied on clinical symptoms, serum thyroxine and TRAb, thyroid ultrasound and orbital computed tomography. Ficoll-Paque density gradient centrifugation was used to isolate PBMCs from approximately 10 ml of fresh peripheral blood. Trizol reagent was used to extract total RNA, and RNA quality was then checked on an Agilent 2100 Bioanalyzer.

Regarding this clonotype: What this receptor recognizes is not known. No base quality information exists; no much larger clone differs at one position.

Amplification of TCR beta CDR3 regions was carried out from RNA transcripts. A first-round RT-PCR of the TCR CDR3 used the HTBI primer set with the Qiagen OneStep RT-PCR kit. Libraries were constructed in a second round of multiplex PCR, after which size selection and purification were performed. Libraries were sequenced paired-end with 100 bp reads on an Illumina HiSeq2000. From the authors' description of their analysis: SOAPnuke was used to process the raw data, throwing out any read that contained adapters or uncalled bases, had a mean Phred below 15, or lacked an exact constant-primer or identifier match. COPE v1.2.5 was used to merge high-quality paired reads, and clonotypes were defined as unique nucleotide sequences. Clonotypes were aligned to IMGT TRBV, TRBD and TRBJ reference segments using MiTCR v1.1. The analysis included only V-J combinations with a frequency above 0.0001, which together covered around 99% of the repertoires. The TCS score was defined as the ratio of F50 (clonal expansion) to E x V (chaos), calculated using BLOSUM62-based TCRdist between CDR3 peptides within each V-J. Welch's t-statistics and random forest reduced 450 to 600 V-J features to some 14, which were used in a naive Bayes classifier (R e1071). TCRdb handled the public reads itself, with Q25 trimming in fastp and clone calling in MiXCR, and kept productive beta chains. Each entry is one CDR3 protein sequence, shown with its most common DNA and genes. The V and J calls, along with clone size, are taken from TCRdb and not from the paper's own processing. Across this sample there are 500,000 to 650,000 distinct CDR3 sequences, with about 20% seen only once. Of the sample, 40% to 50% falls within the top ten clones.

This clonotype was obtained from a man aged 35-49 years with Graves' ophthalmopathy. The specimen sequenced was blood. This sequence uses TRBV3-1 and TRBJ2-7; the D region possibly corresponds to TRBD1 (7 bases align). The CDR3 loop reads CASSQDWQGGYEQYF. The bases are TGTGCCAGCAGCCAAGATTGGCAGGGGGGCTACGAGCAGTACTTC.